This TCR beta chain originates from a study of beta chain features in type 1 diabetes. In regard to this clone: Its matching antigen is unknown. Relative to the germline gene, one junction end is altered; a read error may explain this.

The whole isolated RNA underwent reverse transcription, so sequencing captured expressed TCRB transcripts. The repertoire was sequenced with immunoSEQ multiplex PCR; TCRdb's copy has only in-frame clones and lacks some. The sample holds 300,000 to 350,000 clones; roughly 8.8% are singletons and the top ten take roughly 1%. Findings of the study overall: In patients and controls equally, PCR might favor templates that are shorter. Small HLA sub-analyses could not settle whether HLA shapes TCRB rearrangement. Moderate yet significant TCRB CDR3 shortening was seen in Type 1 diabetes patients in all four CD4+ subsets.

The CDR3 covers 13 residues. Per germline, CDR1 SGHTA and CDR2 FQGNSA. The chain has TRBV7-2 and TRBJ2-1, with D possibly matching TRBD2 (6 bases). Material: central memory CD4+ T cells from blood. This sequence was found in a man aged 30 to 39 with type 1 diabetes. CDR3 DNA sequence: TGTGCCAGCTGCTTAGCCGCGGGGCAAATGCAGTTCTTC. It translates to CASCLAAGQMQFF.